The rows below give T cell receptor beta chains drawn from one sample of a study of T cell changes during pregnancy in multiple sclerosis. TCRdb's table, derived via immunoSEQ multiplex PCR, lists solely in-frame clones and lacks some. The data show approximately 44,000 clones, more than 90% seen once. This material consisted of CD4+ T cells from peripheral blood mononuclear cells, taken in the second trimester of pregnancy. The receptor source for this set is a female donor in good health, enrolled as a control in a pregnancy study. The CDR3 runs from the conserved cysteine through the conserved F or W. A D gene is named only where the DNA matches it firmly. Expanded clones get a size class; other rows say once, few or many, or leave the size out.

>TRBD2|TRBV4-3|TRBJ2-2|-
TGCGCCAGCAGCCAATCCATACTAGCGGGAGGGACCACCGGGGAGCTGTTTTTT
CASSQSILAGGTTGELFF
>-|TRBV11-3|TRBJ2-7|-
TGTGCCAGCAGCTTCCCCATCGGGTGGGTCTACAAAAACTCCTACGAGCAGTACTTC
CASSFPIGWVYKNSYEQYF
>TRBD1|TRBV27|TRBJ1-5|once
TGTGCCAGCAGTCCCCGGCAGGGGGTTAGCAATCAGCCCCAGCATTTT
CASSPRQGVSNQPQHF
>TRBD2|TRBV5-1|TRBJ2-4|-
TGCGCCAGCAGCTTGGTCTCGACTAGCGGGAACATTCAGTACTTC
CASSLVSTSGNIQYF
>TRBD1|TRBV6-4|TRBJ2-1|-
TGTGCCAGCAGTGACCCGGGACAGGGCTACAATGAGCAGTTCTTC
CASSDPGQGYNEQFF
>-|TRBV6-5|TRBJ1-3|-
TGTGCCAGCAGCCTGACTTGGTCTGGAAACACCATATATTTT
CASSLTWSGNTIYF
>-|TRBV19|TRBJ2-3|-
TGTGCCAGTAGTATAGGAGGCCCGGTAGGAGATACGCAGTATTTT
CASSIGGPVGDTQYF
>-|TRBV5-1|TRBJ2-3|-
TGCGCCAGCAGCTTGGGATTTGGGAGCGGAGTCACAGATACGCAGTATTTT
CASSLGFGSGVTDTQYF
>TRBD2|TRBV13|TRBJ2-7|-
TGTGCCAGCAGCGAGAGAACTAGGCGGGGGGGCCACGAGCAGTACTTC
CASSERTRRGGHEQYF
>-|TRBV9|TRBJ2-7|-
TGTGCCAGCAGCGTAGTGTGGCGGGGCGAGCAGTACTTC
CASSVVWRGEQYF
>TRBD1|TRBV4-2|TRBJ2-2|-
TGTGCCAGCAGCCAAGATACGAGGGGACAGATCGATTTCACCGGGGAGCTGTTTTTT
CASSQDTRGQIDFTGELFF
>-|TRBV5-4|TRBJ2-5|-
TGTGCCAGCAGCCGGGACAACCAAGAGACCCAGTACTTC
CASSRDNQETQYF
>-|TRBV6-5|TRBJ2-2|-
TGTGCCAGCAGTTACTTACAGACGAACACCGGGGAGCTGTTTTTT
CASSYLQTNTGELFF
>-|TRBV11-2|TRBJ1-1|-
TGTGCCAGCAGGTTGACAGGGAACACTGAAGCTTTCTTT
CASRLTGNTEAFF
>TRBD1|TRBV6-1|TRBJ2-3|few
TGTGCCAGCAACCTCAGGGGGCGGTCAGATACGCAGTATTTT
CASNLRGRSDTQYF
>TRBD1|TRBV11-2|TRBJ1-2|-
TGTGCCAGCAGCTTAGCCCCCGGGACAGGGAACTATGGCTACACCTTC
CASSLAPGTGNYGYTF
>-|TRBV29-1|TRBJ2-5|-
TGCAGCGTTGGGGCGCAGTTCTCACAAGAGACCCAGTACTTC
CSVGAQFSQETQYF
>TRBD2|TRBV18|TRBJ2-5|-
TGTGCCAGCTCACCTGGACTAGCGGGAGGGCCGGGGCAAGAGACCCAGTACTTC
CASSPGLAGGPGQETQYF
>-|TRBV28|TRBJ2-7|-
TGTGCCAGCAGTTTAAGGGTAGGGAGCGAGCAGTACTTC
CASSLRVGSEQYF
>TRBD1|TRBV28|TRBJ2-7|-
TGTGCCAGCAGTTTAGGGGTCAGGGGGTCCTACGAGCAGTACTTC
CASSLGVRGSYEQYF
>-|TRBV4-1|TRBJ2-5|-
TGCGCCAGCAGCCAAGGTAGCGGAGAGACCCAGTACTTC
CASSQGSGETQYF
>-|TRBV28|TRBJ2-5|-
TGTGCCAGCAGCGCTATGAGGGATCAAGAGACCCAGTACTTC
CASSAMRDQETQYF
>-|TRBV16|TRBJ2-3|-
TGTGCCAGCAGCCAGTACAGGGTGGCGACAGATACGCAGTATTTT
CASSQYRVATDTQYF
>-|TRBV9|TRBJ2-1|-
TGTGCCAGCAGCGTAGTGTCTGCGGGTGAGCAGTTCTTC
CASSVVSAGEQFF
>TRBD1|TRBV7-8|TRBJ2-7|-
TGTGCCAGCAGCTTAGGGGGACAGGAAAAAGCCTACGAGCAGTACTTC
CASSLGGQEKAYEQYF
>TRBD2|TRBV4-2|TRBJ2-5|-
TGTGCCAGCAGCCAAGATGTCCGGGCTCTAGCGGGCGGAAAAGAGACCCAGTACTTC
CASSQDVRALAGGKETQYF
>-|TRBV5-1|TRBJ2-5|-
TGCGCCAGCAGCTCGGGACACGCGAGGCTGGAGACCCAGTACTTC
CASSSGHARLETQYF
>-|TRBV9|TRBJ2-3|once
TGTGCCAGCAGCCGTGACGGGGGAACGGGCACAGATACGCAGTATTTT
CASSRDGGTGTDTQYF
>TRBD1|TRBV2|TRBJ1-5|-
TGTGCCAGCTGTTCGGACAGGGCCGATCAGCCCCAGCATTTT
CASCSDRADQPQHF